The rows below give T cell receptor beta chains drawn from one sample of a study of blood T cell repertoires in COVID-19. TCRdb's copy holds only in-frame clones and misses some; the assay was immunoSEQ multiplex PCR. Among 200,000 or so clones listed, 84% were seen once. Source material: peripheral blood. All receptors derive from an elderly woman with COVID-19, enrolled during active disease. Both conserved end residues are part of each CDR3. A D gene is named only where the DNA matches it firmly. Clone size, where shown, is once, few, many, or a class for clones that have expanded.

J	D	V	size	DNA	CDR3
TRBJ1-3	TRBD1	TRBV7-6	NA	TGTGCCAGCAGCAGCGTGGAGGGGGCAGGGATCGGAAACACCATATATTTT	CASSSVEGAGIGNTIYF
TRBJ1-3	NA	TRBV3-1/TRBV3-2	NA	TGTGCCAGCACCCAGATACAGGGTTCTGGAAACACCATATATTTT	CASTQIQGSGNTIYF
TRBJ1-2	TRBD1	TRBV10-3	once	TGTGCCATCGGGACAGGGAACTATGGCTACACCTTC	CAIGTGNYGYTF
TRBJ2-1	TRBD2	TRBV18	NA	TGTGCCAGCTCACCACCGGGGGGGTTTAATAATGAGCAGTTCTTC	CASSPPGGFNNEQFF
TRBJ2-7	NA	TRBV3-1/TRBV3-2	few	TGTGCCAGCAGCGCCCGGGGGGAGCAGTACTTC	CASSARGEQYF
TRBJ1-6	NA	TRBV6-4	NA	TGTGCCAGCAGCCTCTTCTATGGCTATAATTCACCCCTCCACTTT	CASSLFYGYNSPLHF
TRBJ2-7	TRBD1	TRBV7-8	NA	TGTGCCAGCAGCGACGACAGGGCCCACGAGCAGTACTTC	CASSDDRAHEQYF
TRBJ2-7	TRBD1	TRBV9	NA	TGTGCCAGCAGCCCCAGACAGGGGGCCGTTTACTCCTACGAGCAGTACTTC	CASSPRQGAVYSYEQYF
TRBJ1-2	NA	TRBV28	NA	TGTGCCAGCAGACGGGCAGGGGAGTCGACGGGTGGCTACACCTTC	CASRRAGESTGGYTF
TRBJ1-2	NA	TRBV9	NA	TGTGCCAGCACCCAGAATCGGGATGGCTACACCTTC	CASTQNRDGYTF
TRBJ2-7	NA	TRBV3-1/TRBV3-2	NA	TGTGCCAGCAGCCCACGGGATCCCTACGAGCAGTACTTC	CASSPRDPYEQYF
TRBJ2-2	TRBD2	TRBV5-4	few	TGTGCCAGCAGCGGAGGGACTAGCGGGGGGTTGAACACCGGGGAGCTGTTTTTT	CASSGGTSGGLNTGELFF
TRBJ1-3	TRBD1	TRBV18	NA	TGTGCCAGCTCACCTAAGGGGGCGGAAGGAAACACCATATATTTT	CASSPKGAEGNTIYF
TRBJ1-6	NA	TRBV27	NA	TGTGCCAGCAGTTTAGCGGGTAGCTCCTATAATTCACCCCTCCACTTT	CASSLAGSSYNSPLHF
TRBJ1-1	NA	TRBV7-2	NA	TGTGCCAGCAGCCTCAGGGGTGCGACTGAAGCTTTCTTT	CASSLRGATEAFF
TRBJ2-1	NA	TRBV27	NA	TGTGCCAGCAGTTTAGTTTGGCAGGGTAATGAGCAGTTCTTC	CASSLVWQGNEQFF
TRBJ1-5	NA	TRBV3-1/TRBV3-2	NA	TGTGCCAGCAGCTTGAGCTCGACAGGCGGCAATCAGCCCCAGCATTTT	CASSLSSTGGNQPQHF
TRBJ2-2	TRBD2	TRBV10-3	NA	TGTGCCATCACAGGGACTAGCCCACTTGGGGAGCTGTTTTTT	CAITGTSPLGELFF
TRBJ1-2	TRBD1	TRBV30	few	TGTGCCTGGAGGGGACAGGGGAATTCGTGGGGCTACACCTTC	CAWRGQGNSWGYTF
TRBJ2-7	NA	TRBV11-3	once	TGTGCCAGCAGTGCAAGCTCGGGTTACGAGCAGTACTTC	CASSASSGYEQYF
TRBJ2-3	NA	TRBV14	NA	TGTGCCAGCAGCCAAGTTGAGGGTACGCAGTATTTT	CASSQVEGTQYF
TRBJ2-7	TRBD2	TRBV9	NA	TGTGCCAGCAGTTCGACCGGGGGGAGGTTGAACGAGCAGTACTTC	CASSSTGGRLNEQYF